Shown below are 10 T cell receptor beta chains from a single sample sequenced in a study of T-cell memory formation after mild COVID-19. TCRdb re-called the 5' RACE reads with MiXCR, one entry per CDR3 protein. The repertoire holds around 47,000 distinct CDR3 sequences, 8% to 10% seen once, with roughly 12% in the top ten. The sequencing sample was made of PBMCs or a T cell subset sorted from them (not recorded which). The receptors originated from an adult woman who had mild COVID-19 (a few samples of this study predate the infection). Cell type and time point are not known.

The table lists this clonotype with a few counts. The chain joins TRBV6-2 or TRBV6-3 to TRBJ1-1, with 8 bases aligning to TRBD1. This CDR3 is 14 amino acids long. Germline-derived CDR1 and CDR2 are MNHEY and SVGEGT. V was pared by 2 bases and J by 1 base, with 0 bases of the junction left unmatched. The CDR3 DNA sequence: TGTGCCAGCAGTTACGGGACAGGGAACACTGAAGCTTTCTTT. Its protein is CASSYGTGNTEAFF.

This clonotype was counted ten times or more. V and J are TRBV4-3 and TRBJ2-5, with 10 bases fitting TRBD2. Germline-derived CDR1 and CDR2 are LGHNA and YSLEER. This CDR3 has 18 residues. V shed 0 bases and J 2 bases; nucleotides not matched to a gene: 9. DNA of the CDR3: TGCGCCAGCAGCCAAGATCATAGGCTAGCGGGGGCTCAAGAGACCCAGTACTTC. It codes for CASSQDHRLAGAQETQYF.

V and J are TRBV4-1 and TRBJ2-7; D might be TRBD1 (6 bases). CDR1 is MGHRA and CDR2 is YSYEKL in the germline V gene. The CDR3 sequence is 18 residues long. V was cut by 6 bases and J by 0 bases, with 24 bases left in between. The CDR3 bases are TGCGCCAGCAGTCGCCCTTCGGACAGTGTCTGGGGCTCCTACGAGCAGTACTTC. It codes for CASSRPSDSVWGSYEQYF.

J is TRBJ1-2 and V is TRBV4-3, with D possibly matching TRBD1 (5 bases). Looked up from germline, CDR1 is LGHNA and CDR2 is YSLEER. There are 14 residues in the CDR3. Trimming stripped 5 bases from V and 8 bases from J, with 18 bases between. The DNA for the CDR3 is TGCGCCAGCAGCACCCTAAGGGGAGTGGGGGGCTACACCTTC. This encodes CASSTLRGVGGYTF.

This clonotype was counted at least ten times. The rearrangement uses TRBV5-4 and TRBJ2-1; weak D call: TRBD2 (6 bases). CDR3 length: 15 amino acids. CDR1 is SGHNT and CDR2 is YYREEE in the germline V gene (reference sequence). V was trimmed by 0 bases and J by 4 bases, leaving 11 bases between them. The CDR3 is CASSLDGTSYNEQFF. DNA of the CDR3: TGTGCCAGCAGCTTGGATGGGACTTCGTACAATGAGCAGTTCTTC. The full variable domain, completed using reference TRBV5-4 and TRBJ2-1, is ETGVTQSPTHLIKTRGQQVTLRCSSQSGHNTVSWYQQALGQGPQFIFQYYREEENGRGNFPPRFSGLQFPNYSSELNVNALELDDSALYLCASSLDGTSYNEQFFGPGTRLTVL.

The rearrangement uses TRBV7-2 and TRBJ2-7; no reliable D call. The CDR3 consists of 11 residues. The V gene lost 4 bases and the J gene lost 5 bases, with 6 bases spanning the gap. Germline V lookup: CDR1 SGHTA, CDR2 FQGNSA. CDR3 bases: TGTGCCAGCAGCTCATATAACGAGCAGTACTTC. Amino acid sequence: CASSSYNEQYF.

This clonotype was found many times. The rearrangement links TRBV29-1 to TRBJ2-5, with D unclear. Trimming took 2 bases from V and 7 from J, leaving 14 bases between them. The CDR3 spans 13 residues. The germline CDR1 and CDR2 sequences are SQVTM and ANQGSEA. The CDR3 reads CSVEFHGGLTQYF. CDR3 sequence (DNA): TGCAGCGTTGAATTTCACGGCGGCCTGACCCAGTACTTC.

The gene calls are TRBV5-1 and TRBJ1-2; 9 bases agree with TRBD1. CDR1 SGHRS and CDR2 YFSETQ come from the germline V gene. The CDR3 is 15 amino acids. The junction had 8 bases not matched to a gene; V was cut back by 4 bases and J by 4 bases. Here the CDR3 DNA reads TGCGCCAGCAGCACTACAGGGGGCAGGAGCTATGGCTACACCTTC. It translates to CASSTTGGRSYGYTF.

This chain connects TRBV24-1 to TRBJ2-1; TRBD2 matches 7 bases. This CDR3 is 14 amino acids long. In germline, CDR1 is KGHDR, CDR2 SFDVKD. V was pared by 3 bases and J by 9 bases, with 7 bases of the junction left unmatched. The CDR3, as DNA: TGTGCCACCAGTGATCCGGCGGGAGTCGGTGAGCAGTTCTTC. Protein: CATSDPAGVGEQFF.

This clonotype was seen a handful of times. This chain links TRBV7-2 with TRBJ1-2; D possibly corresponds to TRBD1 (6 bases). This CDR3 has 16 residues. Trimming removed 4 bases from V and 6 bases from J, with 21 bases in between. Germline-derived CDR1 and CDR2 are SGHTA and FQGNSA. The DNA of the CDR3 is TGTGCCAGCAGCTCCTCGACCCTTGCGGGGGCGAATGGCTACACCTTC. Translated, it gives CASSSSTLAGANGYTF.